The clone carrying this T cell receptor (beta chain) was counted a few times. These data come from a study of cytomegalovirus exposure and HLA in healthy donors. The CDR3 has 14 amino acids. From germline, CDR1 is KGHSH and CDR2 LQKENI. Trimming removed 2 bases at V and 6 bases at J, with 13 bases between. The PCR had 60 Vbeta and 13 Jbeta primers. The repertoire was sequenced with immunoSEQ multiplex PCR; TCRdb's copy has only in-frame clones and lacks some. Of under 150,000 clones in the sample, about 79% were seen once. The receptor was derived from a woman between 18 and 30 years old in good health and CMV-seronegative. Sequencing input: PBMCs. The J gene is TRBJ1-1, the V gene TRBV18, with D tentatively TRBD1 (5 bases). CDR3 DNA sequence: TGTGCCAGCTCACCATACGGGGGGAGGGCTGAAGCTTTCTTT. Its translation: CASSPYGGRAEAFF.